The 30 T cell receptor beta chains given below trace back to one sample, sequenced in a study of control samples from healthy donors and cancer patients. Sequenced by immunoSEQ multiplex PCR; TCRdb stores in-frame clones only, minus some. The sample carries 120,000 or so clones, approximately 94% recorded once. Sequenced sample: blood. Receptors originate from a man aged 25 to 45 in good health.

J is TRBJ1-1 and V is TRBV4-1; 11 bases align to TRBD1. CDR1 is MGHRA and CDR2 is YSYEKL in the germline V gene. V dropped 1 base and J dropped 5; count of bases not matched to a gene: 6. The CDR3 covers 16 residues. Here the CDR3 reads CASSQVPGQGGTEAFF. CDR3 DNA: TGCGCCAGCAGCCAAGTCCCGGGACAGGGGGGGACTGAAGCTTTCTTT.

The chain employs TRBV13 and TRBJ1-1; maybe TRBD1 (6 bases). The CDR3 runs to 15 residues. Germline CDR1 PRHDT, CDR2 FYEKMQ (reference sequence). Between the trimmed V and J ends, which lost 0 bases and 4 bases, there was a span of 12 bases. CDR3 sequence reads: CASSLGLQGSTEAFF. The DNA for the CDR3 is TGTGCCAGCAGCTTAGGCCTACAGGGAAGCACTGAAGCTTTCTTT. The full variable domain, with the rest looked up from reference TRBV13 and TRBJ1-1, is AAGVIQSPRHLIKEKRETATLKCYPIPRHDTVYWYQQGPGQDPQFLISFYEKMQSDKGSIPDRFSAQQFSDYHSELNMSSLELGDSALYFCASSLGLQGSTEAFFGQGTRLTVV.

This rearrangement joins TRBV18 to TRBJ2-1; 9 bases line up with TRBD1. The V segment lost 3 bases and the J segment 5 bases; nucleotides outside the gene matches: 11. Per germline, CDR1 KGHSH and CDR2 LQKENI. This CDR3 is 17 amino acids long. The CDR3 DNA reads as TGTGCCAGCTCACCGACCCAATCCGGGACAGGGAACAATGAGCAGTTCTTC. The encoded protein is CASSPTQSGTGNNEQFF.

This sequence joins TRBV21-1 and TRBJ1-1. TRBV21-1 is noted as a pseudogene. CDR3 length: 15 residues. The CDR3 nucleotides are TGTGCCAGCAGCAAAGATGAAGCCTTTACCACTGAAGCTTTCTTT. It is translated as CASSKDEAFTTEAFF.

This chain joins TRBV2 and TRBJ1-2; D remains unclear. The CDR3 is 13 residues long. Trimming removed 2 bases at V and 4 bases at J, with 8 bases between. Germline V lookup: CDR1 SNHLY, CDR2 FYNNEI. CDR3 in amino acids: CASSERQVYGYTF. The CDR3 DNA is TGTGCCAGCAGTGAACGGCAGGTCTATGGCTACACCTTC.

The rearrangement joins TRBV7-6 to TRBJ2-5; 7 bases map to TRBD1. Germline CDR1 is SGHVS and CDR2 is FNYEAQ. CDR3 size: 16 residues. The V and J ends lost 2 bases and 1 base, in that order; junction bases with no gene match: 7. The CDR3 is CASSLNGAGGQETQYF. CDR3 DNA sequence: TGTGCCAGCAGCTTAAACGGGGCAGGGGGCCAAGAGACCCAGTACTTC.

CDR3 bases: TGCGCCAGCAGCCAGGACGCTGATGGACGTTTAGGAAACACCATATATTTT. Encoded protein: CASSQDADGRLGNTIYF. The chain uses TRBV4-3 and TRBJ1-3; D remains unclear. The CDR3 has 17 residues. CDR1 and CDR2 from the germline V gene are LGHNA and YSLEER. V was cut by 3 bases and J by 4 bases, with 19 bases left in between.

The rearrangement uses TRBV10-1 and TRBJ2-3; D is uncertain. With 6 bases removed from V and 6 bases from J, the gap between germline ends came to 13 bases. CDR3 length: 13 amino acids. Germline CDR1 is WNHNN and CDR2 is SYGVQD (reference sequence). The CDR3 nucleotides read TGCGCCAGCAGAGCCGCCGGTGGGGATACGCAGTATTTT. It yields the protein CASRAAGGDTQYF.

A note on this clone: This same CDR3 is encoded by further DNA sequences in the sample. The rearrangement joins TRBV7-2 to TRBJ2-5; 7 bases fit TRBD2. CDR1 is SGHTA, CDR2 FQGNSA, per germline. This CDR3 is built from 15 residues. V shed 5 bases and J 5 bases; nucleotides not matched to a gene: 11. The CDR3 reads CASSPSGGRRETQYF. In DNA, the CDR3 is TGTGCCAGCAGCCCTTCCGGGGGGAGGCGGGAGACCCAGTACTTC.

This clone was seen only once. The CDR3 coding sequence is TGTGCCAGCAGCCCGTCGGACAGCTATAATTCACCCCTCCACTTT. Translating it yields CASSPSDSYNSPLHF. The V gene is TRBV7-9, the J gene TRBJ1-6; D is possibly TRBD1 (6 bases). The CDR3 runs 15 residues. Per germline, CDR1 SEHNR and CDR2 FQNEAQ (reference sequence). V was shortened by 5 bases and J by 3 bases, with 11 bases between the two germline ends.

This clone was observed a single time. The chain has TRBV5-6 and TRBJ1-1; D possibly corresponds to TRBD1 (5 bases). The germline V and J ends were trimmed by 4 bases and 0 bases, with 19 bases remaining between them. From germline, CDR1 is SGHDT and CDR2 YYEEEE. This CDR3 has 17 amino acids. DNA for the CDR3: TGTGCCAGCAGCCCGGGGGGACGAGGCTACATGAACACTGAAGCTTTCTTT. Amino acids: CASSPGGRGYMNTEAFF.

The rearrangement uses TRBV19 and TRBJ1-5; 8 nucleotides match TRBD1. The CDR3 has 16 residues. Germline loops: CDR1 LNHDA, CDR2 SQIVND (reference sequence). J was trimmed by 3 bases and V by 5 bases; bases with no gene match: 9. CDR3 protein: CASSVLDRGTNQPQHF. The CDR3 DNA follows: TGTGCCAGTAGTGTCCTTGACAGGGGAACCAATCAGCCCCAGCATTTT.

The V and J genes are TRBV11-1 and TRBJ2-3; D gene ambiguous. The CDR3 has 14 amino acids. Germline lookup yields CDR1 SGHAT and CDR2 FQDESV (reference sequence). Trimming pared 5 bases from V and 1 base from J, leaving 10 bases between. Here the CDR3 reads CASSPWQGTDTQYF. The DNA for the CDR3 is TGTGCCAGCAGCCCATGGCAGGGCACAGATACGCAGTATTTT.

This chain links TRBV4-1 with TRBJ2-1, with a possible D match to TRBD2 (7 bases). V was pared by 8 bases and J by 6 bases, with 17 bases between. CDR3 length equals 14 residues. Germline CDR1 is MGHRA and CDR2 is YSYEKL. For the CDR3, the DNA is TGCGCCAGCTCCTCCGGGGGGCGGTCCAATGAGCAGTTCTTC. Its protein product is CASSSGGRSNEQFF.

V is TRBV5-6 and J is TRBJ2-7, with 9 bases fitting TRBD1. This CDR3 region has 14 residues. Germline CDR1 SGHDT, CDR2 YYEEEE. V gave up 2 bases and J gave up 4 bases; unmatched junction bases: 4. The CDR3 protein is CASSLRTGDYEQYF. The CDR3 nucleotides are TGTGCCAGCAGCTTAAGGACAGGGGATTACGAGCAGTACTTC.

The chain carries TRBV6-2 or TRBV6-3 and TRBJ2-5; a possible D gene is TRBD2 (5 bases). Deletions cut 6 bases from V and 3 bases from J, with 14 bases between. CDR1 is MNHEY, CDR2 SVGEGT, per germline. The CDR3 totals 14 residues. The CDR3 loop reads CASSRPRGKETQYF. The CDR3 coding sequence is TGTGCCAGCAGCCGGCCACGAGGGAAAGAGACCCAGTACTTC.

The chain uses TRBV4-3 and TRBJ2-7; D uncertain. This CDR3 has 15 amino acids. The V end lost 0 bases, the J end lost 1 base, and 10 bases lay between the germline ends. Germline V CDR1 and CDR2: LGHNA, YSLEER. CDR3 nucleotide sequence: TGCGCCAGCAGCCAAGAAAGCTATCAGTCCTACGAGCAGTACTTC. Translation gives CASSQESYQSYEQYF.

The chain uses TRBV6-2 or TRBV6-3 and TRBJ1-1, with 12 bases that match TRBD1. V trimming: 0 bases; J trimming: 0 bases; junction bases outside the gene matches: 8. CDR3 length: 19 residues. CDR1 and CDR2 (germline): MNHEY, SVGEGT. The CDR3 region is CASSYSRGTGGGMNTEAFF. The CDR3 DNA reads TGTGCCAGCAGTTACTCGAGGGGGACAGGGGGCGGGATGAACACTGAAGCTTTCTTT.

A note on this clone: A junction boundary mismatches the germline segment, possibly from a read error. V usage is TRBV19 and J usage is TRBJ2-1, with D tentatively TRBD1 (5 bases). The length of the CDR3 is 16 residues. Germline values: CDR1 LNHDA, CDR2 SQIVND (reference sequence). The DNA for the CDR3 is TGTGCCAGTAGTGTAGACAGTTACGCCTCCTACAATGAGCAGTTCTTC. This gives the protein CASSVDSYASYNEQFF.

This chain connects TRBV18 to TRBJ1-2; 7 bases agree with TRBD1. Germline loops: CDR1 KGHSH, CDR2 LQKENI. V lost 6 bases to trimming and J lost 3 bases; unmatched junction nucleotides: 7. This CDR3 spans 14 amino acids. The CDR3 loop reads CASSLTGDDYGYTF. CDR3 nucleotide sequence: TGTGCCAGCTCCCTTACAGGGGACGACTATGGCTACACCTTC. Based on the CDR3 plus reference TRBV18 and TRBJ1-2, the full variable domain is NAGVMQNPRHLVRRRGQEARLRCSPMKGHSHVYWYRQLPEEGLKFMVYLQKENIIDESGMPKERFSAEFPKEGPSILRIQQVVRGDSAAYFCASSLTGDDYGYTFGSGTRLTVV.

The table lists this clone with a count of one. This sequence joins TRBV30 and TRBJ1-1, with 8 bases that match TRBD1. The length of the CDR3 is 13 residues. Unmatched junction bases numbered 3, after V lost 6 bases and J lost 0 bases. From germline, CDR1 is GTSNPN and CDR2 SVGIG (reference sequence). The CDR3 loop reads CACRQGLNTEAFF. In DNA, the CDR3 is TGTGCCTGCAGACAGGGGTTGAACACTGAAGCTTTCTTT.

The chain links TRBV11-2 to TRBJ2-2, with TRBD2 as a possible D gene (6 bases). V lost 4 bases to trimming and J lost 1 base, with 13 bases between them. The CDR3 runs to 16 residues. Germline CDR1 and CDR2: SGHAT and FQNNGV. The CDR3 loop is CASSYRWGVNTGELFF. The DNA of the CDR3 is TGTGCCAGCAGCTATAGGTGGGGGGTGAACACCGGGGAGCTGTTTTTT.

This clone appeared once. The DNA of the CDR3 is TGTGCCATCCCGGGACAGGGTTTTCTTGGCTACACCTTC. Residues: CAIPGQGFLGYTF. The V call is TRBV7-2, the J call TRBJ1-2; TRBD1 agrees at 9 bases. Trimming removed 10 bases from V and 7 bases from J; junction bases left unmatched: 10. The CDR3 has 13 residues. Germline V gene sequence: CDR1 SGHTA, CDR2 FQGNSA.

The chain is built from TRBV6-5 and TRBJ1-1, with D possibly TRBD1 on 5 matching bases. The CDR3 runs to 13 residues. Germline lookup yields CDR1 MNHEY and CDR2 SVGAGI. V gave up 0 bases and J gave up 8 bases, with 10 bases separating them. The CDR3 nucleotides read TGTGCCAGCAGTTACTCTGGGGGAAAGGAAGCTTTCTTT. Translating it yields CASSYSGGKEAFF.

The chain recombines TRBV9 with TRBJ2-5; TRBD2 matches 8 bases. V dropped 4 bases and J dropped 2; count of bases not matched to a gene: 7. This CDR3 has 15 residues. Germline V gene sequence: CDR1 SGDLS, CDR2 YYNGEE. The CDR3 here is CASSPGGAGQETQYF. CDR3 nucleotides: TGTGCCAGCAGCCCCGGGGGGGCAGGGCAAGAGACCCAGTACTTC.

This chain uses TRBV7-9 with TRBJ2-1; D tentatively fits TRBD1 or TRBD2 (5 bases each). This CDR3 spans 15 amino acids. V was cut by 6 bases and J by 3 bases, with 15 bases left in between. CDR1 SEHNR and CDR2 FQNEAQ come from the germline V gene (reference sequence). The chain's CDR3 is CASSPSGTIYNEQFF. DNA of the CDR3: TGTGCCAGCAGTCCTTCCGGGACGATCTACAATGAGCAGTTCTTC.

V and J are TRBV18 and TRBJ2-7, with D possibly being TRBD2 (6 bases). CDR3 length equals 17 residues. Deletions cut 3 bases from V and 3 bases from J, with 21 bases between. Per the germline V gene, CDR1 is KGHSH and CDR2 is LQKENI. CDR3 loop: CASSPYGGSSSDYEQYF. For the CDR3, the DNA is TGTGCCAGCTCACCGTACGGAGGGTCCAGCTCCGACTACGAGCAGTACTTC.

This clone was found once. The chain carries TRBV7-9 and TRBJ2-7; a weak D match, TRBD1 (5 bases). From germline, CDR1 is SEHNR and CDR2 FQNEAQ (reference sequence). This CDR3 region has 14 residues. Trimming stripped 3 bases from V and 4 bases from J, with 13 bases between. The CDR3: CASSFTPTAYEQYF. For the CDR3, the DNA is TGTGCCAGCAGCTTTACGCCGACAGCTTACGAGCAGTACTTC.

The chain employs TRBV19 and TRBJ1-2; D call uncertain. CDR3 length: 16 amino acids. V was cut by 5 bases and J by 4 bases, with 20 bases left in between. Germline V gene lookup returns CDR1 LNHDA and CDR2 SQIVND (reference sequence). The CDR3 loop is CASSGSGGGVGYGYTF. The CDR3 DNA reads TGTGCCAGTAGTGGCAGCGGTGGCGGGGTAGGCTATGGCTACACCTTC.

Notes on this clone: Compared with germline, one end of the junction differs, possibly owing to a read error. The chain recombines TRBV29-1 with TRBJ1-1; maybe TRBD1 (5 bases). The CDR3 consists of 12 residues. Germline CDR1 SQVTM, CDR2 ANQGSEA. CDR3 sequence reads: CSVEVRGTEAFF. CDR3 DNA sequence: TGCAGCGTTGAAGTGAGAGGGACTGAGGCTTTCTTT.